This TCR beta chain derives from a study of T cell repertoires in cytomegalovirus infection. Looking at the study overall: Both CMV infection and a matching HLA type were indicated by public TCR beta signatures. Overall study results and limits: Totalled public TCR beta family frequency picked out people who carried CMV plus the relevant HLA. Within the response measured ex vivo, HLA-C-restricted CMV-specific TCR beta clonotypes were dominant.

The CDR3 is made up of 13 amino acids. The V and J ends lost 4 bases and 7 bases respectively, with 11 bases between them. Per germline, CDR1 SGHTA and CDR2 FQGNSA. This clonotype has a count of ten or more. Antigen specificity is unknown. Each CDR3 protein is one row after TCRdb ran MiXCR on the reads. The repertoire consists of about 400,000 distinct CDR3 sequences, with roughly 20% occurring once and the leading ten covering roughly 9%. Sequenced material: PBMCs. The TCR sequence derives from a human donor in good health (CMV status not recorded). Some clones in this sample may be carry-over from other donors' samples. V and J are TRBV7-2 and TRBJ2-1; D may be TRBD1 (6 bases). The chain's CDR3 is CASSYRVPNEQFF. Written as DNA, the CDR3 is TGTGCCAGCAGCTACAGGGTTCCGAATGAGCAGTTCTTC.